This TCR beta chain derives from a study of Tregs in tolerant kidney transplant recipients. Mixed chimerism was transient after nonmyeloablative marrow transplants from related graft donors. Unstimulated Tregs (CD4+CD25+CD127-) and CD4+CD25- non-Tregs were sorted from PBMCs. In the case of this clone: The antigen is unknown.

The method was immunoSEQ multiplex PCR; TCRdb's version includes in-frame clones alone and lacks a portion of them. The sample carries fewer than 95,000 clones, approximately 94% recorded once. The CDR3 spans 16 residues. The germline gives CDR1 SGHAT, CDR2 FQNNGV. Trimming took 4 bases from V and 0 from J; bases not matched to a gene: 8. Study conclusions and caveats: Some patients' samples used different primers over time, so nucleotide sequences weren't comparable. Activated donor B cell expansion appeared to reveal the most relevant donor-specific TCRbeta repertoire. This study did not directly address biological reproducibility.

The chain has TRBV11-2 and TRBJ1-2; 7 bases line up with TRBD1. Sequences were derived from CD4+ T cells from blood (PBMCs), sampled 12 months after the transplant. The TCR was taken from a human patient who received a combined kidney and bone marrow transplant. Certain T cells may be donor cells from the graft. The CDR3 nucleotides are TGTGCCAGCAGCTCCCCAAGGGACAGTGCTAACTATGGCTACACCTTC. Residues: CASSSPRDSANYGYTF.